This T cell receptor (beta chain) was documented in a study of blood T cell repertoires in COVID-19. Overall study context: The United States, Italy and Spain supplied acute and convalescent COVID-19 samples. Sample material is recorded as cDNA or gDNA derived from T cells, B-cell-depleted T cells, or PBMCs.

Authors' methods: How many nucleated cells were present was estimated from reference gene primer amplification. Generated by immunoSEQ multiplex PCR, the TCRdb table keeps only in-frame clones and is missing some. V, J and clone size are those of that table, while D and trimming were read from the DNA. Of under 200,000 clones in the sample, around 85% are singletons; the top ten hold around 8.2%. Trimming pared 4 bases from V and 0 bases from J, leaving 6 bases between. This CDR3 has 14 residues. Germline assignment: CDR1 LNHDA and CDR2 SQIVND (reference sequence). The TCR originated in a man aged 60 to 75 with acute or convalescent COVID-19. The sequenced material came from peripheral blood. This chain connects TRBV19 to TRBJ2-2; D unresolved. CDR3 bases: TGTGCCAGTAGTACTTATACGAACACCGGGGAGCTGTTTTTT. Translating gives CASSTYTNTGELFF.